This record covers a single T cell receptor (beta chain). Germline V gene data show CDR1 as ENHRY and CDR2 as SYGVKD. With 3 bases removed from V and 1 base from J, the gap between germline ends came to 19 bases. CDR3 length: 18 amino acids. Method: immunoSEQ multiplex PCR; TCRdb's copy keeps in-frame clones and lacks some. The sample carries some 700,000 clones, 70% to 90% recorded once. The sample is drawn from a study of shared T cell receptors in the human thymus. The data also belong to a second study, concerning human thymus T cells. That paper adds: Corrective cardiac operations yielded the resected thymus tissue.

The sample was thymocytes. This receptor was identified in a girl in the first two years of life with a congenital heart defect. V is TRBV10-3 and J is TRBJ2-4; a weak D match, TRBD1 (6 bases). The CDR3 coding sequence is TGTGCCATCAGTGATCCCCCTTCCCAGGGGATGGCCAAAAACATTCAGTACTTC. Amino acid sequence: CAISDPPSQGMAKNIQYF.